A single sample is the source of the 28 T cell receptor beta chains below, sequenced in a study of blood T cell repertoires in COVID-19. Sequenced by immunoSEQ multiplex PCR; TCRdb stores in-frame clones only, minus some. The sample carries under 140,000 clones, around nine tenths recorded once. The sample taken for sequencing was peripheral blood. The receptors here all came from a human donor in a cohort sampled during active COVID-19.

The CDR3 DNA sequence: TGTGCCACAGGGGACCCTAGCTCCTACAATGAGCAGTTCTTC. Translating gives CATGDPSSYNEQFF. The chain is built from TRBV25-1 and TRBJ2-1; the D gene is possibly TRBD1 (6 bases). CDR1 is MGHDK, CDR2 SYGVNS, per germline. The CDR3 has 14 amino acids. V lost 10 bases and J lost 0, with 13 bases in between.

The chain employs TRBV9 and TRBJ2-1, with 14 bases aligning to TRBD2. This CDR3 region has 18 residues. With V trimmed by 2 bases and J by 0 bases, 4 bases remained unmatched. Per the germline V gene, CDR1 is SGDLS and CDR2 is YYNGEE. The CDR3 loop is CASSVRLAGGPSYNEQFF. CDR3 DNA: TGTGCCAGCAGCGTGAGACTAGCGGGAGGGCCCTCCTACAATGAGCAGTTCTTC. The variable domain in full, with the rest retrieved from reference TRBV9 and TRBJ2-1, is DSGVTQTPKHLITATGQRVTLRCSPRSGDLSVYWYQQSLDQGLQFLIQYYNGEERAKGNILERFSAQQFPDLHSELNLSSLELGDSALYFCASSVRLAGGPSYNEQFFGPGTRLTVL.

This clone has just a few counts. The gene calls are TRBV30 and TRBJ1-5; 7 positions match TRBD1. With V trimmed by 0 bases and J by 1 base, 3 bases remained unmatched. This CDR3 is built from 15 residues. Germline CDR1 is GTSNPN and CDR2 is SVGIG (reference sequence). The CDR3 DNA sequence: TGTGCCTGGAGTGTCTCAGGGGGAAGCAATCAGCCCCAGCATTTT. It codes for CAWSVSGGSNQPQHF.

V gene TRBV3-1 (or the pseudogene TRBV3-2) combines with J gene TRBJ2-4; D gene unclear. Trimming left V 0 bases short and J 9 bases short, with 12 bases between. The CDR3 runs 14 residues. Germline assignment: CDR1 LGHDT and CDR2 YNNKEL (reference sequence). The CDR3 nucleotides read TGTGCCAGCAGCCAAGAGAACAGTCCAGGCATTCAGTACTTC. Amino acid sequence: CASSQENSPGIQYF.

The chain links TRBV19 to TRBJ2-2; D is perhaps TRBD2 (6 bases). CDR3 length equals 12 residues. The ends were cut back, 5 bases at V and 8 bases at J, with 9 bases in the middle. Germline V gene sequence: CDR1 LNHDA, CDR2 SQIVND (reference sequence). CDR3 loop: CASSLGGGELFF. CDR3 sequence (DNA): TGTGCCAGTAGTCTCGGGGGTGGGGAGCTGTTTTTT.

V gene TRBV7-9 combines with J gene TRBJ2-1; 8 positions match TRBD2. J lost 1 base, V lost 5 bases, and 1 base had no gene match. The CDR3 consists of 14 residues. Germline lookup yields CDR1 SEHNR and CDR2 FQNEAQ (reference sequence). The chain's CDR3 is CASSSGSSYNEQFF. CDR3 bases: TGTGCCAGCAGCAGCGGGAGTTCCTACAATGAGCAGTTCTTC.

J is TRBJ1-1 and V is TRBV5-6, with D perhaps matching TRBD1 (5 bases). The V end lost 2 bases, the J end lost 1 base, and 6 bases lay between the germline ends. Per germline, CDR1 SGHDT and CDR2 YYEEEE. The CDR3 runs to 13 residues. CDR3: CASSFTGNTEAFF. The DNA for the CDR3 is TGTGCCAGCAGCTTTACAGGGAACACTGAAGCTTTCTTT.

This clone was seen only once. V is TRBV19 and J is TRBJ2-6, with D maybe TRBD1 (6 bases). The ends were cut back, 5 bases at V and 4 bases at J, with 9 bases in the middle. CDR3 length: 14 residues. Germline CDR1 reads LNHDA; CDR2 reads SQIVND (reference sequence). This chain's CDR3 is CASSHRAGANVLTF. The CDR3, as DNA: TGTGCCAGTAGTCACAGGGCCGGGGCCAACGTCCTGACTTTC.

The genes are TRBV19 and TRBJ1-5; D possibly corresponds to TRBD1 (5 bases). The CDR3 sequence is 15 residues long. The germline CDR1 and CDR2 sequences are LNHDA and SQIVND (reference sequence). Trimming removed 5 bases from V and 9 bases from J, with 20 bases in between. The CDR3 region has the DNA TGTGCCAGTAGTCGGTCGGGGGATGGTGTTTTGCCCCAGCATTTT. It translates to CASSRSGDGVLPQHF.

The chain combines TRBV18 with TRBJ2-7; a possible D gene is TRBD2 (6 bases). V was trimmed by 8 bases and J by 3 bases, leaving 11 bases between them. CDR1 is KGHSH, CDR2 LQKENI, per germline. The CDR3 loop spans 12 amino acids. This chain's CDR3 is CASARRDYEQYF. The CDR3 coding sequence is TGTGCCAGCGCGCGGCGGGACTACGAGCAGTACTTC.

V and J are TRBV10-1 and TRBJ2-5, with D perhaps matching TRBD2 (5 bases). Germline-derived CDR1 and CDR2 are WNHNN and SYGVQD (reference sequence). Trimming removed 10 bases from V and 5 bases from J, with 17 bases in between. The CDR3 length is 13 residues. This CDR3 reads CATQRVSGETQYF. DNA of the CDR3: TGCGCCACCCAGAGGGTCAGCGGCGAGACCCAGTACTTC.

V is TRBV5-4 and J is TRBJ2-1, with TRBD1 matching 7 bases. V was pared by 4 bases and J by 4 bases, with 8 bases of the junction left unmatched. The CDR3 has 15 amino acids. The germline gives CDR1 SGHNT, CDR2 YYREEE (reference sequence). As DNA, the CDR3 is TGTGCCAGCAGCCTCCGGGACAGAGAGTACAATGAGCAGTTCTTC. Amino acids: CASSLRDREYNEQFF.

This clone has only one observation. The chain is built from TRBV11-3 and TRBJ2-3; 7 positions agree with TRBD1. This CDR3 is built from 15 residues. J lost 2 bases, V lost 1 base, and 3 bases had no gene match. Germline V gene data show CDR1 as SGHNT and CDR2 as YENEEA. CDR3 DNA: TGTGCCAGCAGCTTAGGCGGACAGGACACAGATACGCAGTATTTT. It is translated as CASSLGGQDTDTQYF.

The CDR3 is CASSLRLAGAGANVLTF. The DNA of the CDR3 is TGTGCCAGCAGCCTAAGACTAGCGGGAGCTGGGGCCAACGTCCTGACTTTC. The V call is TRBV7-2, the J call TRBJ2-6; the match to TRBD2 covers 12 bases. The germline V gene encodes CDR1 SGHTA and CDR2 FQGNSA. The CDR3 contains 17 residues. V lost 5 bases and J lost 2; bases outside the gene matches: 4.

This chain joins TRBV27 and TRBJ1-1, with no clear D. The CDR3 length is 13 residues. The V end was cut by 3 bases, the J end by 0 bases, with 5 bases between. Germline V CDR1 and CDR2: MNHEY, SMNVEV (reference sequence). CDR3 nucleotide sequence: TGTGCCAGCAGTTTTTTAATGAACACTGAAGCTTTCTTT. Translation gives CASSFLMNTEAFF.

This chain's CDR3 is CATRTGTDTQYF. The CDR3 DNA follows: TGTGCCACCCGGACAGGCACAGATACGCAGTATTTT. The chain recombines TRBV10-3 with TRBJ2-3; a possible D gene is TRBD1 (6 bases). Trimming shortened V by 10 bases and J by 1 base, and 9 bases separated the two germline ends. Germline CDR1 and CDR2: ENHRY and SYGVKD. The CDR3 loop spans 12 amino acids.

The V gene is TRBV27, the J gene TRBJ2-1; perhaps TRBD2 as D (6 bases). CDR1 and CDR2 from the germline V gene are MNHEY and SMNVEV (reference sequence). V was shortened by 2 bases and J by 4 bases, with 15 bases between the two germline ends. The length of the CDR3 is 16 residues. CDR3: CASSLTLAQTYNEQFF. In DNA form, the CDR3 reads TGTGCCAGCAGTTTAACCCTAGCGCAAACTTACAATGAGCAGTTCTTC.

This clone has a handful of counts. The V gene is TRBV29-1, the J gene TRBJ2-7; 12 bases map to TRBD2. J lost 3 bases, V lost 2 bases, and 8 bases had no gene match. Germline V gene lookup returns CDR1 SQVTM and CDR2 ANQGSEA. The CDR3 loop spans 16 amino acids. Written as DNA, the CDR3 is TGCAGCGTTGAAAATCCGGAGACTAGCGGGAGCTACGAGCAGTACTTC. It translates to CSVENPETSGSYEQYF.

This chain connects TRBV9 to TRBJ2-5; TRBD1 matches 7 bases. The CDR3 is made up of 15 amino acids. CDR1 SGDLS and CDR2 YYNGEE come from the germline V gene. Trimming removed 0 bases from V and 5 bases from J; junction bases left unmatched: 7. CDR3 DNA: TGTGCCAGCAGCGTAGCCCCGGACAGGCGGGAGACCCAGTACTTC. Protein product: CASSVAPDRRETQYF.

The chain recombines TRBV30 with TRBJ1-4; D possibly corresponds to TRBD1 (6 bases). Germline CDR1 and CDR2: GTSNPN and SVGIG (reference sequence). V gave up 1 base and J gave up 1 base, with 10 bases separating them. The CDR3 is made up of 15 amino acids. The CDR3, as DNA: TGTGCCTGGAGTGCCGGACAGATAACTAATGAAAAACTGTTTTTT. Its protein is CAWSAGQITNEKLFF. Full variable domain (rest looked up from reference TRBV30 and TRBJ1-4): SQTIHQWPATLVQPVGSPLSLECTVEGTSNPNLYWYRQAAGRGLQLLFYSVGIGQISSEVPQNLSASRPQDRQFILSSKKLLLSDSGFYLCAWSAGQITNEKLFFGSGTQLSVL.

V usage is TRBV9 and J usage is TRBJ1-2; tentative D call: TRBD1 (5 bases). Germline lookup yields CDR1 SGDLS and CDR2 YYNGEE. There are 15 residues in the CDR3. The V gene lost 0 bases and the J gene lost 7 bases, with 16 bases spanning the gap. In nucleotides, the CDR3 is TGTGCCAGCAGCGTAGAGGCCGGTCCCGGGGGTGGCTACACCTTC. Protein: CASSVEAGPGGGYTF.

This sequence joins TRBV18 and TRBJ2-7; 8 bases are shared with TRBD1. CDR3 length equals 14 residues. Germline assignment: CDR1 KGHSH and CDR2 LQKENI. The V gene end was trimmed by 1 base and the J gene end by 6 bases; junction bases not matched to a gene: 5. Here the CDR3 reads CASSPLGQGGEQYF. The CDR3 DNA reads as TGTGCCAGCTCACCACTCGGACAGGGCGGCGAGCAGTACTTC.

This chain links TRBV7-9 with TRBJ2-7, with TRBD2 identical over 7 bases. The CDR3 runs to 13 residues. The ends lost 1 base at V and 5 bases at J; junction bases unmatched: 2. CDR1 is SEHNR, CDR2 FQNEAQ, per germline (reference sequence). In nucleotides, the CDR3 is TGTGCCAGCAGCTTAGGACTAGCAAACGAGCAGTACTTC. Its protein is CASSLGLANEQYF.

This clone was seen only a few times. The chain couples TRBV28 to TRBJ2-2; no clear D gene. Germline V gene lookup returns CDR1 MDHEN and CDR2 SYDVKM. The CDR3 has 14 amino acids. V lost 2 bases and J lost 4, with 8 bases in between. CDR3 bases: TGTGCCAGCAGTTTAGACGAGGTCACCGGGGAGCTGTTTTTT. It is translated as CASSLDEVTGELFF.

The V and J genes are TRBV3-1 (or the pseudogene TRBV3-2) and TRBJ2-2, with a tentative D call TRBD2 (5 bases). Germline V gene sequence: CDR1 LGHDT, CDR2 YNNKEL (reference sequence). The CDR3 has 17 amino acids. Trimming stripped 3 bases from V and 0 bases from J, with 14 bases between. The CDR3 DNA reads TGTGCCAGCAGCCAGGATAGGAGGTTGGCGAACACCGGGGAGCTGTTTTTT. Its protein is CASSQDRRLANTGELFF.

The chain links TRBV28 to TRBJ1-1; tentative D call: TRBD1 (6 bases). The CDR3 spans 13 residues. The V gene's germline CDR1 is MDHEN and CDR2 SYDVKM. Between the trimmed V and J ends, which lost 4 bases and 3 bases, there was a span of 9 bases. The CDR3 sequence is CASSSPGDTEAFF. CDR3 coding DNA: TGTGCCAGCAGTTCTCCAGGGGACACTGAAGCTTTCTTT.

The chain is built from TRBV2 and TRBJ2-5; 9 bases are shared with TRBD2. V was clipped by 6 bases and J by 1 base; unmatched bases: 6. This CDR3 is built from 15 residues. Germline lookup yields CDR1 SNHLY and CDR2 FYNNEI. CDR3 loop: CASRHRTSVQETQYF. CDR3 bases: TGTGCCAGCAGACACCGGACTAGCGTCCAAGAGACCCAGTACTTC.

The chain combines TRBV5-1 with TRBJ2-1; 11 bases align to TRBD2. The CDR3 runs 16 residues. Germline lookup yields CDR1 SGHRS and CDR2 YFSETQ. Losses at the gene ends were 0 bases for V and 7 bases for J; bases not matched to a gene: 6. The CDR3 reads CASSLGLLAGENEQFF. The DNA for the CDR3 is TGCGCCAGCAGCTTGGGGCTACTAGCGGGAGAGAATGAGCAGTTCTTC.